Below, 2 T cell receptor beta chains from the same sample are listed, as sequenced in a study of identical twins (dated by TCRdb to the mid-2010s). Receptors were amplified or captured by 5' RACE. Sequencing instrument: Illumina HiSeq 2000. TCRdb passed the public sequencing reads through fastp at Q25 and MiXCR, retaining productive beta sequences. When rows share a CDR3 protein, they turn into one entry using the most common DNA and genes. This sample has about 700,000 distinct CDR3 sequences in its table, and roughly 6% of those were observed once. The ten largest make up roughly 2% of the sample. The material sequenced was naive T cells sorted from blood. This specimen's cell subset or site label, per the study, means: cells isolated with a human naive T-cell isolation kit. The receptors here all came from a man aged 18-30 years in good health.

The chain employs TRBV19 and TRBJ1-2; 8 nucleotides match TRBD1. The germline V gene has CDR1 LNHDA and CDR2 SQIVND (reference sequence). V dropped 6 bases and J dropped 6; count of bases not matched to a gene: 21. The CDR3 loop spans 18 amino acids. CDR3 amino acids: CASRFSPGQGRTFDGYTF. In DNA, the CDR3 is TGTGCCAGTAGATTCTCCCCTGGACAGGGCCGGACTTTTGATGGCTACACCTTC.

The genes are TRBV11-2 and TRBJ1-2; D gene unclear. Trimming removed 6 bases from V and 8 bases from J, with 10 bases in between. The CDR3 is made up of 11 amino acids. Germline V lookup: CDR1 SGHAT, CDR2 FQNNGV. CDR3 in amino acids: CASSPVLGYTF. As DNA, the CDR3 is TGTGCCAGCAGTCCTGTTTTGGGCTACACCTTC.